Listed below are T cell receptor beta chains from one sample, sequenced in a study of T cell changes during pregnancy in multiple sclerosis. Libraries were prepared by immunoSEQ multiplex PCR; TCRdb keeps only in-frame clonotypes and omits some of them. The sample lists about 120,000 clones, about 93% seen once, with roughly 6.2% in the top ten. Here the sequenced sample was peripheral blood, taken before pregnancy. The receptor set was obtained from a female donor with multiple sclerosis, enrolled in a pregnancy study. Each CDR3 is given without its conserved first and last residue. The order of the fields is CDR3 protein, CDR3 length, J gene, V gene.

cdr3_aa: ASSRPLETQY
cdr3_length: 10
j_call: TRBJ2-5
v_call: TRBV7-7

cdr3_aa: ASSLNGRAGGGDTQY
cdr3_length: 15
j_call: TRBJ2-3
v_call: TRBV11-2

cdr3_aa: ASRNPGTGRSRNQPQH
cdr3_length: 16
j_call: TRBJ1-5
v_call: TRBV28

cdr3_aa: ASSRPGQSSYEQY
cdr3_length: 13
j_call: TRBJ2-7
v_call: TRBV4-2

cdr3_aa: ASSLSGRGGNQPQH
cdr3_length: 14
j_call: TRBJ1-5
v_call: TRBV7-2

cdr3_aa: AISEAETSGVYNEQF
cdr3_length: 15
j_call: TRBJ2-1
v_call: TRBV10-3

cdr3_aa: ASSPGADRFTDTQY
cdr3_length: 14
j_call: TRBJ2-3
v_call: TRBV5-6

cdr3_aa: ASSSSWTGYEQY
cdr3_length: 12
j_call: TRBJ2-7
v_call: TRBV7-9

cdr3_aa: ASTPSGASYEQY
cdr3_length: 12
j_call: TRBJ2-7
v_call: TRBV11-2

cdr3_aa: ASSLESVNYGYT
cdr3_length: 12
j_call: TRBJ1-2
v_call: TRBV5-1

cdr3_aa: ASSERLSGNTIY
cdr3_length: 12
j_call: TRBJ1-3
v_call: TRBV25-1

cdr3_aa: ASSTQANYGYT
cdr3_length: 11
j_call: TRBJ1-2
v_call: TRBV6-5

cdr3_aa: ASSLWAGGTGGDNSGNTIY
cdr3_length: 19
j_call: TRBJ1-3
v_call: TRBV28

cdr3_aa: ASSRAGKGYT
cdr3_length: 10
j_call: TRBJ1-2
v_call: TRBV5-6

cdr3_aa: ASSLSTGTAIT
cdr3_length: 11
j_call: TRBJ1-2
v_call: TRBV7-3

cdr3_aa: ASSLRGGRAPGELF
cdr3_length: 14
j_call: TRBJ2-2
v_call: TRBV28

cdr3_aa: ASSQDGQSNTGELF
cdr3_length: 14
j_call: TRBJ2-2
v_call: TRBV14

cdr3_aa: ASTSRDRGHEQY
cdr3_length: 12
j_call: TRBJ2-7
v_call: TRBV5-4

cdr3_aa: ASSWDGTGEAKLF
cdr3_length: 13
j_call: TRBJ1-4
v_call: TRBV5-1

cdr3_aa: ASSVFSGGSTDTQY
cdr3_length: 14
j_call: TRBJ2-3
v_call: TRBV9

cdr3_aa: ASSPGQGGNTIY
cdr3_length: 12
j_call: TRBJ1-3
v_call: TRBV18

cdr3_aa: ASSPILAGGSYEQY
cdr3_length: 14
j_call: TRBJ2-7
v_call: TRBV5-1

cdr3_aa: ASSLRGGPDTQY
cdr3_length: 12
j_call: TRBJ2-3
v_call: TRBV11-3

cdr3_aa: ASSQRLAADTQY
cdr3_length: 12
j_call: TRBJ2-3
v_call: TRBV14

cdr3_aa: AGGSGSGEQY
cdr3_length: 10
j_call: TRBJ2-7
v_call: TRBV6-5

cdr3_aa: ASSLAGGADTQY
cdr3_length: 12
j_call: TRBJ2-3
v_call: TRBV6-5

cdr3_aa: ASSLSLGTDTQY
cdr3_length: 12
j_call: TRBJ2-3
v_call: TRBV7-3

cdr3_aa: ASSLVGGSDTEAF
cdr3_length: 13
j_call: TRBJ1-1
v_call: TRBV5-1

cdr3_aa: SVEVSPGNEQF
cdr3_length: 11
j_call: TRBJ2-1
v_call: TRBV29-1

cdr3_aa: ASTPIILGNQPQH
cdr3_length: 13
j_call: TRBJ1-5
v_call: TRBV5-8

cdr3_aa: ASSSENRDQETQY
cdr3_length: 13
j_call: TRBJ2-5
v_call: TRBV5-1

cdr3_aa: ASSNTGYDQPQH
cdr3_length: 12
j_call: TRBJ1-5
v_call: TRBV6-6

cdr3_aa: ASSLGTLRGETQY
cdr3_length: 13
j_call: TRBJ2-5
v_call: TRBV7-9

cdr3_aa: ASSRKTSGGLNTGELF
cdr3_length: 16
j_call: TRBJ2-2
v_call: TRBV18

cdr3_aa: SVEVMASWSSYNEQF
cdr3_length: 15
j_call: TRBJ2-1
v_call: TRBV29-1

cdr3_aa: ASSKQGARQGYT
cdr3_length: 12
j_call: TRBJ1-2
v_call: TRBV28

cdr3_aa: ASSLDTNSYNEQF
cdr3_length: 13
j_call: TRBJ2-1
v_call: TRBV7-2

cdr3_aa: ASRPGVLNEQF
cdr3_length: 11
j_call: TRBJ2-1
v_call: TRBV6-5

cdr3_aa: ASSLSIGTSGTTDTQY
cdr3_length: 16
j_call: TRBJ2-3
v_call: TRBV7-8

cdr3_aa: ASSQVGWGAFTGELF
cdr3_length: 15
j_call: TRBJ2-2
v_call: TRBV14

cdr3_aa: ASSIGGRETQY
cdr3_length: 11
j_call: TRBJ2-5
v_call: TRBV19